Shown below are 7 T cell receptor beta chains from a single sample sequenced in a study of cytomegalovirus exposure and HLA in healthy donors. The PCR made use of 60 Vbeta and 13 Jbeta primers. The assay was immunoSEQ multiplex PCR, and TCRdb's table has in-frame clones only and misses some. The data hold fewer than 200,000 clones, with approximately 80% observed a single time. The sequencing input was PBMCs. The receptors shown here come from a female donor in good health and CMV-seronegative.

The chain has TRBV7-2 and TRBJ1-3; D gene uncertain. V lost 2 bases and J 0 bases, leaving 5 bases between the germline ends. The CDR3 loop spans 14 amino acids. Germline V gene sequence: CDR1 SGHTA, CDR2 FQGNSA. As DNA, the CDR3 is TGTGCCAGCAGCTTACTTGTCTCTGGAAACACCATATATTTT. The encoded protein is CASSLLVSGNTIYF.

The rearrangement joins TRBV7-9 to TRBJ1-5, with 10 bases identical to TRBD1. V was clipped by 5 bases and J by 6 bases; unmatched bases: 7. The CDR3 is 15 amino acids. In germline, CDR1 is SEHNR, CDR2 FQNEAQ (reference sequence). The DNA for the CDR3 is TGTGCCAGCAGCCCCTCGAGGGACAGGGGTCAGCCCCAGCATTTT. Protein: CASSPSRDRGQPQHF.

The rearrangement links TRBV2 to TRBJ1-5; D uncertain. There are 14 residues in the CDR3. CDR1 SNHLY and CDR2 FYNNEI come from the germline V gene. Trimming shortened V by 1 base and J by 3 bases, and 7 bases separated the two germline ends. The CDR3 region is CASSEVTNNQPQHF. CDR3 nucleotides: TGTGCCAGCAGTGAAGTTACAAACAATCAGCCCCAGCATTTT.

The chain has TRBV30 and TRBJ1-2; the match to TRBD1 covers 7 bases. Trimming took 3 bases from V and 8 from J; bases not matched to a gene: 9. This CDR3 is 13 amino acids long. Germline CDR1 reads GTSNPN; CDR2 reads SVGIG (reference sequence). This chain's CDR3 is CAWRDRPLWGYTF. The CDR3 coding sequence is TGTGCCTGGAGGGACAGGCCGCTTTGGGGCTACACCTTC.

The table lists this clone with a count of one. The J gene is TRBJ2-7, the V gene TRBV18; the D gene is possibly TRBD1 (6 bases). The CDR3 loop spans 15 amino acids. Germline V gene data show CDR1 as KGHSH and CDR2 as LQKENI. The V and J ends lost 5 bases and 1 base respectively, with 15 bases between them. The CDR3: CASSETGHPSYEQYF. The DNA for the CDR3 is TGTGCCAGCTCAGAGACAGGACACCCATCCTACGAGCAGTACTTC.

V and J are TRBV19 and TRBJ2-2; D is undetermined. Germline-derived CDR1 and CDR2 are LNHDA and SQIVND (reference sequence). The CDR3 spans 13 residues. The V gene lost 6 bases and the J gene lost 8 bases, with 13 bases spanning the gap. CDR3 amino acids: CASSQTGVGELFF. The CDR3 DNA reads TGTGCCAGTAGCCAGACTGGCGTGGGGGAGCTGTTTTTT.

The chain joins TRBV18 to TRBJ2-2, with D hard to call. CDR3 length: 16 amino acids. The germline gives CDR1 KGHSH, CDR2 LQKENI. V was pared by 0 bases and J by 6 bases, with 14 bases between. The CDR3 DNA is TGTGCCAGCTCACCACCGCGACCAACTACGTCCGGGGAGCTGTTTTTT. Its translation is CASSPPRPTTSGELFF.